This T cell receptor (beta chain) was captured in a study of blood T cell repertoires in COVID-19. At the level of the study: Sources were T cells, B-cell-depleted T cells, or PBMCs; the material itself was cDNA or gDNA.

Data came from immunoSEQ multiplex PCR; TCRdb stores just in-frame clones and leaves some out. The sample lists about 230,000 clones; over 65% were seen once. The CDR3 spans 14 residues. Germline V gene lookup returns CDR1 LGHDT and CDR2 YNNKEL (reference sequence). V lost 5 bases and J 9 bases, leaving 16 bases between the germline ends. The receptor comes from a woman aged 70-85 years with active or convalescent COVID-19. V gene TRBV3-1 (or the pseudogene TRBV3-2) combines with J gene TRBJ1-4; D gene ambiguous. The sequencing sample was made of peripheral blood. CDR3 in DNA: TGTGCCAGCAGCGCTACCGGGCGGACTCAAAAACTGTTTTTT. It encodes CASSATGRTQKLFF.